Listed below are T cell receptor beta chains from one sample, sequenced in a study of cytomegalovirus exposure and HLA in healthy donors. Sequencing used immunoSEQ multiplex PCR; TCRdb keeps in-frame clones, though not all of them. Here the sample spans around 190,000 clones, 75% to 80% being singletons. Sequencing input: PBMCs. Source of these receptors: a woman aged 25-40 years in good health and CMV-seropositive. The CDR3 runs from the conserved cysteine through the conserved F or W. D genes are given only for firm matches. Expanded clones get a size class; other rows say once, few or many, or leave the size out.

CASSYTDEDTEAFF TGTGCCAGCAGTTACACAGACGAAGACACTGAAGCTTTCTTT TRBJ1-1 NA NA TRBV6-5
CASSHTFKRGPSDTQYF TGCGCCAGCAGCCATACCTTCAAGCGGGGCCCCTCGGATACGCAGTATTTT TRBJ2-3 TRBD2 NA TRBV4-1
CASSNREVKNIQYF TGTGCCAGCAGCAACAGAGAGGTCAAAAACATTCAGTACTTC TRBJ2-4 NA few TRBV21-1
CASSVASITLRIDNEQFF TGTGCCAGCAGCGTAGCGTCTATAACTCTGAGGATTGACAATGAGCAGTTCTTC TRBJ2-1 NA once TRBV9
CASGYREQETQYF TGTGCCAGCGGATACAGGGAGCAAGAGACCCAGTACTTC TRBJ2-5 NA NA TRBV2
CAWSGGPAYGYTF TGTGCCTGGAGTGGAGGGCCGGCGTATGGCTACACCTTC TRBJ1-2 NA NA TRBV30
CSSSLVSSYEQYF TGTTCCAGCAGCTTAGTTAGCTCCTACGAGCAGTACTTC TRBJ2-7 NA NA TRBV7-9
CASGNRASTDTQYF TGTGCCAGCGGGAACAGGGCTAGCACAGATACGCAGTATTTT TRBJ2-3 NA NA TRBV7-9
CASSQVARRNTIYF TGCGCCAGCAGCCAGGTAGCAAGACGGAACACCATATATTTT TRBJ1-3 NA once TRBV4-1
CASSFEGNTEAFF TGTGCCAGCAGTTTCGAGGGGAACACTGAAGCTTTCTTT TRBJ1-1 NA NA TRBV28
CASSLEGRGRAGANVLTF TGTGCCAGCAGCTTAGAGGGCAGGGGGCGAGCTGGGGCCAACGTCCTGACTTTC TRBJ2-6 TRBD1 NA TRBV7-6
CASSFEGLSSYNEQFF TGTGCCAGCAGTTTTGAGGGTTTGAGCTCCTACAATGAGCAGTTCTTC TRBJ2-1 NA NA TRBV28
CASSSTSARISTDTQYF TGCGCCAGCAGCTCAACTAGCGCTCGAATCAGCACAGATACGCAGTATTTT TRBJ2-3 TRBD2 NA TRBV5-1
CASSREARISNQPQHF TGCGCCAGCAGCCGGGAGGCCAGAATATCTAATCAGCCCCAGCATTTT TRBJ1-5 NA NA TRBV4-1
CASSFTRVGNQPQHF TGTGCCAGCAGCTTTACCAGGGTCGGCAATCAGCCCCAGCATTTT TRBJ1-5 NA NA TRBV7-8
CASSQGAGGGYGYTF TGCGCCAGCAGCCAAGGAGCAGGGGGCGGCTATGGCTACACCTTC TRBJ1-2 TRBD1 NA TRBV4-3
CASTQPLQGAEAFF TGTGCCAGCACCCAACCTCTACAGGGCGCTGAAGCTTTCTTT TRBJ1-1 NA NA TRBV28
CASSVGTGTYEQYF TGTGCCAGCAGCGTGGGGACAGGGACCTACGAGCAGTACTTC TRBJ2-7 TRBD1 NA TRBV9
CASSYDSNNEQFF TGTGCCAGCAGCTATGACTCAAACAATGAGCAGTTCTTC TRBJ2-1 NA NA TRBV7-3
CASTLGTRETQYF TGTGCCAGCACCCTCGGTACCAGGGAGACCCAGTACTTC TRBJ2-5 NA NA TRBV5-8
CASSFFLTGGQPQHF TGTGCCAGCAGTTTTTTCCTTACAGGGGGTCAGCCCCAGCATTTT TRBJ1-5 TRBD1 few TRBV28
CASSLAGTHYEQYF TGTGCCAGCAGCTTAGCGGGGACTCACTACGAGCAGTACTTC TRBJ2-7 NA NA TRBV7-2
CATGTGIGYTF TGTGCCACCGGGACAGGAATTGGCTACACCTTC TRBJ1-2 TRBD1 NA TRBV10-3
CASSLLRAPETEAFF TGCGCCAGCAGCTTGCTCAGGGCGCCGGAGACTGAAGCTTTCTTT TRBJ1-1 NA NA TRBV5-1
CASWRGGWGELFF TGTGCCAGCTGGCGGGGGGGCTGGGGGGAGCTGTTTTTT TRBJ2-2 TRBD2 NA TRBV6-1
CASPPGPTNTGELFF TGTGCCAGCCCTCCTGGGCCGACGAACACCGGGGAGCTGTTTTTT TRBJ2-2 NA once TRBV7-9
CAISDRGGGQGMAAQETQYF TGTGCCATCAGTGATCGAGGTGGGGGTCAGGGGATGGCTGCCCAAGAGACCCAGTACTTC TRBJ2-5 NA NA TRBV10-3
CASSRLTSYNSPLHF TGTGCCAGCAGCCGACTGACCTCCTATAATTCACCCCTCCACTTT TRBJ1-6 NA NA TRBV9
CASSSPTGAGSEKLFF TGTGCCAGCAGTTCACCTACCGGCGCAGGGTCCGAAAAACTGTTTTTT TRBJ1-4 NA NA TRBV6-5
CAISGLGQGLEGQYF TGTGCCATCAGTGGTTTGGGACAGGGCCTTGAGGGGCAGTACTTC TRBJ2-7 TRBD1 NA TRBV10-3
CAISETRTGVGHEQYF TGTGCCATCAGTGAGACACGGACAGGGGTCGGACACGAGCAGTACTTC TRBJ2-7 TRBD1 NA TRBV10-3
CSSSLNRDTGELFF TGTTCCAGCAGCTTAAATCGGGACACCGGGGAGCTGTTTTTT TRBJ2-2 NA NA TRBV7-9
CASTGRGGRGLGNTIYF TGTGCCAGCACCGGACGGGGGGGTAGGGGGCTTGGAAACACCATATATTTT TRBJ1-3 TRBD1 NA TRBV7-2